This TCR beta chain was identified during a study of T cells in narcolepsy. Produced via immunoSEQ multiplex PCR; TCRdb's table is partial and in-frame only. The sample shows under 30,000 clones, around 83% of them seen only once. In its sample, this clone was seen once. Its matching antigen is unknown. Study-level points and caveats: Comparing one patient's CSF and blood CD4+ clonotypes highlighted HCRT- and TRIB2-specific autoreactive clonotypes.

The V and J ends lost 0 bases and 2 bases respectively, with 9 bases between them. The CDR3 covers 15 residues. Germline values: CDR1 LNHNV, CDR2 YYDKDF (reference sequence). This chain uses TRBV15 with TRBJ2-3; D not resolved. Sequenced sample: CD45RA- memory CD4+ T cells from PBMCs. This clonotype originated in a human donor with narcolepsy. The CDR3 region has the DNA TGTGCCACCAGCAGAGATCTACTAAACACAGATACGCAGTATTTT. Amino acid sequence: CATSRDLLNTDTQYF.